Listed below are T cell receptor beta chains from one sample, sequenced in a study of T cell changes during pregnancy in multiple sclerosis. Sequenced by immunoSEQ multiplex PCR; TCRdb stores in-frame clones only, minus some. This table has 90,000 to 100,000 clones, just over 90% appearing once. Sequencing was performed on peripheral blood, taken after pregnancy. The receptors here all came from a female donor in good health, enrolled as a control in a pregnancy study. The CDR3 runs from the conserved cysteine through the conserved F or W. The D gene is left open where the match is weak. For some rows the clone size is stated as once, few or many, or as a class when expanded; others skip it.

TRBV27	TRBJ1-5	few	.	CASSTDSNQPQHF	TGTGCCAGCTCCACAGATAGCAATCAGCCCCAGCATTTT
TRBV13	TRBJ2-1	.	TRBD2	CASSLKTSGGAYNEQFF	TGTGCCAGCAGCCTAAAGACTAGCGGGGGAGCTTACAATGAGCAGTTCTTC
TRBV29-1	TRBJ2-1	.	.	CSVRQVVGYNEQFF	TGCAGCGTTCGCCAGGTCGTTGGTTACAATGAGCAGTTCTTC
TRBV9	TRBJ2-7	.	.	CASSAEEPVSF	TGTGCCAGCAGCGCAGAGGAGCCGGTAAGCTTC
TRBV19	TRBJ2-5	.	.	CASSIAQGETQYF	TGTGCCAGTAGTATAGCACAGGGAGAGACCCAGTACTTC
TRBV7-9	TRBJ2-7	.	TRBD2	CASSLAGSGIPYEQYF	TGTGCCAGCAGCTTAGCAGGTAGCGGGATCCCCTACGAGCAGTACTTC
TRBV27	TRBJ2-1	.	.	CASSILRTSGIHEQFF	TGTGCCAGCAGTATCCTTAGGACGTCAGGGATCCATGAGCAGTTCTTC
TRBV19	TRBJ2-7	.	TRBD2	CASKATSGGVYEQYF	TGTGCCAGTAAGGCGACTAGCGGGGGAGTCTACGAGCAGTACTTC
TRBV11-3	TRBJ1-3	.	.	CASSPAGSSGNTIYF	TGTGCCAGCAGCCCCGCGGGCAGCTCTGGAAACACCATATATTTT
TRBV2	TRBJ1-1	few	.	CASSEALNMNTEAFF	TGTGCCAGCAGTGAAGCGCTTAACATGAACACTGAAGCTTTCTTT
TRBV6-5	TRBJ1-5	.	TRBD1	CASSATGGNQPQHF	TGTGCCAGCAGTGCCACAGGGGGGAATCAGCCCCAGCATTTT
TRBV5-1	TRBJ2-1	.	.	CASSQSRNEQFF	TGCGCCAGCAGCCAATCGAGAAATGAGCAGTTCTTC
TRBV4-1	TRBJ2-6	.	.	CASSQDAGTGANVLTF	TGCGCCAGCAGCCAAGATGCGGGGACGGGGGCCAACGTCCTGACTTTC
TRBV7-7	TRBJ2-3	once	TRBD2	CASSRGTSGRTDTQYF	TGTGCTAGCAGTCGCGGGACTAGCGGACGCACAGATACGCAGTATTTT